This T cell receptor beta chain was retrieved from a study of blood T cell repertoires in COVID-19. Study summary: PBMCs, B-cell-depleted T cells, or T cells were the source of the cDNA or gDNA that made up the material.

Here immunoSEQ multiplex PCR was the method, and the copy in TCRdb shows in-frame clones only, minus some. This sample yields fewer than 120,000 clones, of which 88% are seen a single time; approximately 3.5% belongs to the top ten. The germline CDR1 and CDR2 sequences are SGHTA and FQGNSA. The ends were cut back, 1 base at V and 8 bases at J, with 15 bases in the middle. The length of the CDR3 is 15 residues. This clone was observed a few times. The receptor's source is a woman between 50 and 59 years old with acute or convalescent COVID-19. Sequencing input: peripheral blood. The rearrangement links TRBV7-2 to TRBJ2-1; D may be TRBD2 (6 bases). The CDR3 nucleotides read TGTGCCAGCAGCTTAGTGGAGGGAGCCGCCCATGAGCAGTTCTTC. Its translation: CASSLVEGAAHEQFF.